This record looks at one T cell receptor beta chain sequence and its context. These data belong to a study of blood T cell repertoires in COVID-19. Study-level information: Nucleic acid was either cDNA or gDNA, and it came from T cells, B-cell-depleted T cells, or PBMCs.

In the authors' workflow: Researchers report that nucleated cell counts were estimated from reference gene primer amplification. Sequencing used immunoSEQ multiplex PCR; TCRdb keeps in-frame clones, though not all of them. D and trimming were read from the DNA, whereas the V and J calls and clone size are those reported in that table. Among about 280,000 clones listed, approximately 90% were seen once. Cohorts were determined from participant-reported clinical history. CDR1 is PRHDT and CDR2 is FYEKMQ in the germline V gene (reference sequence). With 0 bases removed from V and 9 bases from J, the gap between germline ends came to 15 bases. The CDR3 consists of 15 residues.

The TCR sequence derives from a woman aged 25 to 39 with acute COVID-19. V gene TRBV13 combines with J gene TRBJ2-1, with D unclear. Sequenced input: PBMCs or T cells enriched from blood (not recorded which). The CDR3 nucleotides read TGTGCCAGCAGCTTAGGATCGTCTGATTGGAGTGAGCAGTTCTTC. Amino acid sequence: CASSLGSSDWSEQFF. Using reference TRBV13 and TRBJ2-1 for the parts outside the CDR3, the full variable domain is AAGVIQSPRHLIKEKRETATLKCYPIPRHDTVYWYQQGPGQDPQFLISFYEKMQSDKGSIPDRFSAQQFSDYHSELNMSSLELGDSALYFCASSLGSSDWSEQFFGPGTRLTVL.